This T cell receptor (beta chain) was obtained from a study of chemoradiotherapy in HPV16-positive cancers. The overall study: Candidate HPV-specific T-cell clones and common TCR motifs came from functional assays in a couple of HPV16-positive patients.

Over chemoradiotherapy, repertoires were sampled more than once. This CDR3 contains 12 residues. CDR1 and CDR2 from the germline V gene are LNHNV and YYDKDF (reference sequence). V lost 6 bases, J lost 9 bases, and 15 bases lay in between. Study conclusions and caveats: HPV-responsive T-cell expansion during chemoradiotherapy was linked to improved recurrence-free survival in HPV16-positive patients. Non-HPV-specific T cells did not expand in tumors during treatment, whereas candidate HPV-specific clones and E7-related motifs did.

Using immunoSEQ multiplex PCR, the repertoire was profiled, and TCRdb retains in-frame clones only, with some absent. The repertoire holds some 34,000 clones, with roughly nine tenths as singletons. About this clone: Its antigen is unidentified.

The gene calls are TRBV15 and TRBJ2-7, with D possibly called TRBD1 or TRBD2 (5 bases each). The starting material was blood, obtained from a patient who underwent chemoradiotherapy. This receptor was taken from a human donor with HPV-associated anogenital cancer. The CDR3 sequence: CATSQVGVAQYF. The DNA for the CDR3 is TGTGCCACCAGTCAGGTGGGGGTGGCGCAGTACTTC. The entire variable domain, with the rest obtained from reference TRBV15 and TRBJ2-7, is as follows: DAMVIQNPRYQVTQFGKPVTLSCSQTLNHNVMYWYQQKSSQAPKLLFHYYDKDFNNEADTPDNFQSRRPNTSFCFLDIRSPGLGDTAMYLCATSQVGVAQYFGPGTRLTVT.